This T cell receptor (beta chain) came from a study of OX40 agonist ivuxolimab in advanced cancers. At the level of the study: Checkpoint inhibitors had been given previously to roughly 40% of patients. Overall study findings and caveats: The study found that CD8+ T cells averaged more expanded clones than CD4+.

With baseline, cycle 4 day 1, and cycle 7 day 1 as timepoints, blood was sampled. Remarks on this clone: The target antigen is unknown.

Profiled with immunoSEQ multiplex PCR; TCRdb holds only in-frame clones, not every one. The profile covers 70,000 or so clones, with 80% to 90% appearing a single time and 0.86% taken by the ten largest. Germline assignment: CDR1 SGHRS and CDR2 YFSETQ. The V end was cut by 4 bases, the J end by 0 bases, with 11 bases between. The CDR3 runs 15 residues. The chain recombines TRBV5-1 with TRBJ1-3; TRBD1 is a possible D gene (5 bases). The TCR sequence derives from an adult with an advanced solid tumor such as melanoma, head and neck, liver or kidney cancer. This material consisted of CD4+ or CD8+ T cells sorted from blood, taken in a trial of the OX40 agonist ivuxolimab. In DNA, the CDR3 is TGCGCCAGCAGCCCAGGGCCCCTCTCTGGAAACACCATATATTTT. Translated: CASSPGPLSGNTIYF.